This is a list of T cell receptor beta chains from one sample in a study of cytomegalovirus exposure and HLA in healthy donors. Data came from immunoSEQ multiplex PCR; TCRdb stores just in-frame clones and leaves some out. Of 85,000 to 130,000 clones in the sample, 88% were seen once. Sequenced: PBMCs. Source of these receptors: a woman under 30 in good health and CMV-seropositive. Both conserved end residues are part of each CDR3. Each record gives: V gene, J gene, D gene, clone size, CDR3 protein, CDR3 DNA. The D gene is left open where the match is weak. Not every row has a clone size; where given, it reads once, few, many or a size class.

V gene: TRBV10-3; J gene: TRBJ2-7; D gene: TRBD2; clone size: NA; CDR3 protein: CAISRASGGHYEQYF; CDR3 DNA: TGTGCCATCAGTAGGGCTAGCGGGGGTCACTACGAGCAGTACTTC
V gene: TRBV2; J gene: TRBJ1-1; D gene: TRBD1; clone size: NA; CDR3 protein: CASSQQGAGNTEAFF; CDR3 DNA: TGTGCCAGCAGCCAACAGGGGGCCGGGAACACTGAAGCTTTCTTT
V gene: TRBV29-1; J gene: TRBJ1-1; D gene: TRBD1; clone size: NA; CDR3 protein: CSVARTGPNTEAFF; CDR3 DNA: TGCAGCGTGGCCCGGACAGGGCCGAACACTGAAGCTTTCTTT
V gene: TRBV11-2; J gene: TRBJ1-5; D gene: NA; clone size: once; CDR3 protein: CASSLDPISQPQHF; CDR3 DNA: TGTGCCAGCAGCTTAGACCCCATAAGCCAGCCCCAGCATTTT
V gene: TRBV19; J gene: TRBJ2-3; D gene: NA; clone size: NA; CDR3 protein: CASARADTQYF; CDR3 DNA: TGTGCCAGTGCCCGAGCAGATACGCAGTATTTT
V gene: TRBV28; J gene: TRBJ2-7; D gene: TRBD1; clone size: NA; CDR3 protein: CASTPWGQGGHEQYF; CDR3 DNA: TGTGCCAGCACCCCCTGGGGACAGGGAGGGCACGAGCAGTACTTC
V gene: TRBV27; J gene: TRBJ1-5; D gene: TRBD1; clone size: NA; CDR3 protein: CASRGTGSNQPQHF; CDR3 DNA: TGTGCCAGCAGAGGGACAGGGAGCAATCAGCCCCAGCATTTT
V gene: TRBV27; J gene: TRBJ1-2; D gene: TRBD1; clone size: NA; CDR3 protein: CASSYRDRGYGYTF; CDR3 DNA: TGTGCCAGCAGTTACCGGGACAGGGGATATGGCTACACCTTC
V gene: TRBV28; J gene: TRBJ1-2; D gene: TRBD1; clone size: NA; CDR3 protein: CASSTGQGNNYGYTF; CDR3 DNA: TGTGCCAGCAGTACGGGACAGGGGAACAACTATGGCTACACCTTC
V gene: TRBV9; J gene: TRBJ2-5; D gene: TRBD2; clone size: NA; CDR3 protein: CASSAGTGTSRQETQYF; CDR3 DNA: TGTGCCAGCAGCGCTGGGACCGGGACTAGCCGTCAAGAGACCCAGTACTTC
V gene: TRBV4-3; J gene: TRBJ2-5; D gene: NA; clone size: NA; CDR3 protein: CASSQGPGGTQYF; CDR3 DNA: TGCGCCAGCAGCCAAGGCCCCGGGGGGACCCAGTACTTC
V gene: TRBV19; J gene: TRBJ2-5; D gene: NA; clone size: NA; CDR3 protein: CASSIGLQRTQYF; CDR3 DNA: TGTGCCAGTAGTATCGGACTACAGAGGACCCAGTACTTC
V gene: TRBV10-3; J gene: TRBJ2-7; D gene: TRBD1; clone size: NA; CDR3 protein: CAISGGQGSYEQYF; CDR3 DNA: TGTGCCATCAGTGGGGGACAGGGTTCCTACGAGCAGTACTTC
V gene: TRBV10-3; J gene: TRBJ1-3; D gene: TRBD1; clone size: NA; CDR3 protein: CAIRGGTGNTIYF; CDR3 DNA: TGTGCCATCAGAGGGGGCACTGGAAACACCATATATTTT
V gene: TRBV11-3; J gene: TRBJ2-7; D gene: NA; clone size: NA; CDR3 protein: CASSLENSYEQYF; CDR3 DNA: TGTGCCAGCAGCTTAGAAAACAGCTACGAGCAGTACTTC
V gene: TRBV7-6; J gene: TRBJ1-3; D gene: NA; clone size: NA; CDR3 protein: CASSLEPEGGNTIYF; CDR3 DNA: TGTGCCAGCAGCTTAGAACCCGAGGGTGGAAACACCATATATTTT
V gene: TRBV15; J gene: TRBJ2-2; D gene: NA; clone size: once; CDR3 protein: CATSPRQNTGELFF; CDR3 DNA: TGTGCCACCAGCCCTCGACAGAACACCGGGGAGCTGTTTTTT
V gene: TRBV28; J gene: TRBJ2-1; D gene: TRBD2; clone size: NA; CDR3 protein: CASSSHQGGGAWFF; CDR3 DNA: TGTGCCAGCAGTTCCCACCAAGGCGGGGGGGCCTGGTTCTTC
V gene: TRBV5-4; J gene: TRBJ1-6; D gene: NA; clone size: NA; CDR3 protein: CASSSLDSPLHF; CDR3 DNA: TGTGCCAGCAGCTCGTTAGATTCACCCCTCCACTTT
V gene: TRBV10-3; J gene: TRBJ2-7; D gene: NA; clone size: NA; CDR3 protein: CAISESAGTYEQYF; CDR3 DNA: TGTGCCATCAGTGAGTCGGCAGGGACCTACGAGCAGTACTTC
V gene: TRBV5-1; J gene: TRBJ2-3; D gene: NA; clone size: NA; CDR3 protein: CASSLARLENTQYF; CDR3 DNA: TGCGCCAGCAGCTTGGCCCGCCTGGAGAATACGCAGTATTTT
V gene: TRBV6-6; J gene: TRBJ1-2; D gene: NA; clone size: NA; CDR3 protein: CASREQGFGYGYTF; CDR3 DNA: TGTGCCAGCAGGGAACAGGGTTTCGGCTATGGCTACACCTTC